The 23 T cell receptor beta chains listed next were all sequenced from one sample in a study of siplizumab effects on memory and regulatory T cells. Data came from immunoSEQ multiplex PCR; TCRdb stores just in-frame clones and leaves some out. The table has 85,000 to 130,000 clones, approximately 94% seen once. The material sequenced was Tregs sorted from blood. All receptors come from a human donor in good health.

Here the CDR3 reads CASSLSRAGGQETQYF. The CDR3 DNA reads TGTGCCAGCAGCTTAAGCCGGGCTGGGGGCCAAGAGACCCAGTACTTC. The chain has TRBV7-3 and TRBJ2-5; D tentatively fits TRBD1 or TRBD2 (5 bases each). Germline CDR1 is SGHTA and CDR2 is FQGTGA. The CDR3 covers 16 residues. The V and J ends lost 1 base and 1 base respectively, with 13 bases between them.

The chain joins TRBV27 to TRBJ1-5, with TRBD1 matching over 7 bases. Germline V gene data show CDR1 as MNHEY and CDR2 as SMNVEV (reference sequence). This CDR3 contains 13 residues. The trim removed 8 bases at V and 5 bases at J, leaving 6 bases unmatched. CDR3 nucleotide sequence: TGTGCCAGCTCAAAGGGGGCCTATCAGCCCCAGCATTTT. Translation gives CASSKGAYQPQHF.

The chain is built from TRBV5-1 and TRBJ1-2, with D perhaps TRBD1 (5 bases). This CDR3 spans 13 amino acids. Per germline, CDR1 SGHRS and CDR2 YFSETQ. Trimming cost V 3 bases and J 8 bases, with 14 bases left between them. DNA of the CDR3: TGCGCCAGCAGCTCCTCCCCGCACAGGGGCTACACCTTC. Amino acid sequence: CASSSSPHRGYTF.

CDR3 nucleotide sequence: TGTGCCAGCAGGAGCAATCAGCCCCAGCATTTT. As protein: CASRSNQPQHF. The V gene is TRBV6-5, the J gene TRBJ1-5; no reliable D call. CDR1 and CDR2 from the germline V gene are MNHEY and SVGAGI. This CDR3 spans 11 amino acids. The V gene lost 6 bases and the J gene lost 1 base, with 1 base spanning the gap.

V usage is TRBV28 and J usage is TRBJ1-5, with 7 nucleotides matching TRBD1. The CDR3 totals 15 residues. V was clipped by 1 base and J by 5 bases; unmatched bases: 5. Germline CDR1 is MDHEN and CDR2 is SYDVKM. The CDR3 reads CASSLSMGQHQPQHF. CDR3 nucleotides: TGTGCCAGCAGTTTATCCATGGGACAGCATCAGCCCCAGCATTTT.

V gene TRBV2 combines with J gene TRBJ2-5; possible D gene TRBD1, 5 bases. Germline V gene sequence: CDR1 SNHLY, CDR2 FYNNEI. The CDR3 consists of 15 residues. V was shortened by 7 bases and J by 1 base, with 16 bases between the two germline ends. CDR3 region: CASNVGATAQETQYF. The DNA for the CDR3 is TGTGCCAGCAACGTAGGGGCGACCGCCCAAGAGACCCAGTACTTC.

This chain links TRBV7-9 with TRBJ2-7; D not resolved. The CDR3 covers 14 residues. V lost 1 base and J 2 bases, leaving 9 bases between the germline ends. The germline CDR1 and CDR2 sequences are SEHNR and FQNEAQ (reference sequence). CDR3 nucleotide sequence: TGTGCCAGCAGCTTAGAGATCCGGACCTACGAGCAGTACTTC. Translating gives CASSLEIRTYEQYF.

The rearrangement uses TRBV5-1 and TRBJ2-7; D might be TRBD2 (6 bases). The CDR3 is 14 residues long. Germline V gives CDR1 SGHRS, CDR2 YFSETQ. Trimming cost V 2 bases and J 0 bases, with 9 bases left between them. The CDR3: CASSFGGSSYEQYF. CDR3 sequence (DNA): TGCGCCAGCAGCTTCGGGGGAAGCTCCTACGAGCAGTACTTC.

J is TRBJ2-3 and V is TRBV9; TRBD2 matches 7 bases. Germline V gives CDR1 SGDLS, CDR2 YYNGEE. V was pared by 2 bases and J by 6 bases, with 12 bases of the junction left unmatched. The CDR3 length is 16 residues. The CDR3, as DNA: TGTGCCAGCAGCGTGACCGCGGGAGTCCCCCGGGATACGCAGTATTTT. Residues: CASSVTAGVPRDTQYF. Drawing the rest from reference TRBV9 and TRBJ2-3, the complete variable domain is DSGVTQTPKHLITATGQRVTLRCSPRSGDLSVYWYQQSLDQGLQFLIQYYNGEERAKGNILERFSAQQFPDLHSELNLSSLELGDSALYFCASSVTAGVPRDTQYFGPGTRLTVL.

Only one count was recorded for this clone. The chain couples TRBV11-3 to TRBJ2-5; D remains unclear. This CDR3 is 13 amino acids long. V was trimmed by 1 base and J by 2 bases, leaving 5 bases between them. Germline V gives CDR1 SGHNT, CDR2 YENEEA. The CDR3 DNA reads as TGTGCCAGCAGCTTAGGACCACAAGAGACCCAGTACTTC. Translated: CASSLGPQETQYF.

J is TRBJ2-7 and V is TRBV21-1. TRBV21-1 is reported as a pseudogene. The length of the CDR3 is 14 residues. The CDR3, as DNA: TGTGCCAGCAGCAAAGGGAACACGTCCGGCGAGCAGTACTTC. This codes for CASSKGNTSGEQYF.

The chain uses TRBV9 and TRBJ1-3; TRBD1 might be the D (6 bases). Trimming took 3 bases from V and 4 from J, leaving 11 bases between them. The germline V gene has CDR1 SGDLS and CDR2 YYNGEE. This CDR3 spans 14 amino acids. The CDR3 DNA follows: TGTGCCAGCAGCGCATTCAGGGGAGGAAACACCATATATTTT. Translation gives CASSAFRGGNTIYF.

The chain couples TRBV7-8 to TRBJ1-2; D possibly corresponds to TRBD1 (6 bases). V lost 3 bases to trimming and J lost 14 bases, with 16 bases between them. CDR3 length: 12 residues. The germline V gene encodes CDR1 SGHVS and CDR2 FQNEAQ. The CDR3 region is CASSFVSQGQTF. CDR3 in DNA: TGTGCCAGCAGCTTCGTCTCACAGGGCCAAACCTTC.

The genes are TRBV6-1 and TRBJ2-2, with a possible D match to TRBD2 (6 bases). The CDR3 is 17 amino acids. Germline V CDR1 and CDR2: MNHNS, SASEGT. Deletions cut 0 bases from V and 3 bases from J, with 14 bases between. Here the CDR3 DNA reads TGTGCCAGCAGTGAAGCGCGTTGGCGGGGTGACACCGGGGAGCTGTTTTTT. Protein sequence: CASSEARWRGDTGELFF.

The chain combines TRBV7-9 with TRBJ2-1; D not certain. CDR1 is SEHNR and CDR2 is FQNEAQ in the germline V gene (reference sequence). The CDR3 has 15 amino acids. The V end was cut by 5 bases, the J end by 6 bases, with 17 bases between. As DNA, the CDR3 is TGTGCCAGCAGCCGCCGGACCCGACATGGCAATGAGCAGTTCTTC. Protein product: CASSRRTRHGNEQFF.

The CDR3: CASSRGPPNQPQHF. DNA for the CDR3: TGTGCCAGCAGCCGAGGACCCCCCAATCAGCCCCAGCATTTT. The rearrangement uses TRBV5-5 and TRBJ1-5, with D unresolved. Germline V gene lookup returns CDR1 SGHKS and CDR2 YYEKEE (reference sequence). Trimming left V 4 bases short and J 3 bases short, with 11 bases between. This CDR3 is built from 14 residues. The full variable domain, in which reference TRBV5-5 and TRBJ1-5 provide the parts outside the CDR3, is DAGVTQSPTHLIKTRGQQVTLRCSPISGHKSVSWYQQVLGQGPQFIFQYYEKEERGRGNFPDRFSARQFPNYSSELNVNALLLGDSALYLCASSRGPPNQPQHFGDGTRLSIL.

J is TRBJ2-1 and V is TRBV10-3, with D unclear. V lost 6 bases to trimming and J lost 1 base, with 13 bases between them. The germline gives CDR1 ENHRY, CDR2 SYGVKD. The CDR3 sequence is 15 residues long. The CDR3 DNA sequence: TGTGCCATCAGCGCAACACTAAGTTCCTACAATGAGCAGTTCTTC. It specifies CAISATLSSYNEQFF.

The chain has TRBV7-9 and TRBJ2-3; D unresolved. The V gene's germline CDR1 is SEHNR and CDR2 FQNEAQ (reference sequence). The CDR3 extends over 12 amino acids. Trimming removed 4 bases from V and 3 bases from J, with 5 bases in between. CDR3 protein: CASSSQTDTQYF. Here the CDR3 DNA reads TGTGCCAGCAGCTCCCAGACAGATACGCAGTATTTT.

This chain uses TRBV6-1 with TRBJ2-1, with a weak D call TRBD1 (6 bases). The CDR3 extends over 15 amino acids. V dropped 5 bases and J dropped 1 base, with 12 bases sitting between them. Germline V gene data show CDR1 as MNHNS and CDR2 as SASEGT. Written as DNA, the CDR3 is TGTGCCAGCAGTCAGGGGTCCTTTTCCTACAATGAGCAGTTCTTC. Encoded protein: CASSQGSFSYNEQFF.

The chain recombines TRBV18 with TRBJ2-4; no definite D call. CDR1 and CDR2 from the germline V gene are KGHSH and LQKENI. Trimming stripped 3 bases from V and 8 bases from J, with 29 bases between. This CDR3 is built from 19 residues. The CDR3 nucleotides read TGTGCCAGCTCACCGCGGAACCTAGGCCGACCCACTCTATCAGACATTCAGTACTTC. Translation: CASSPRNLGRPTLSDIQYF.

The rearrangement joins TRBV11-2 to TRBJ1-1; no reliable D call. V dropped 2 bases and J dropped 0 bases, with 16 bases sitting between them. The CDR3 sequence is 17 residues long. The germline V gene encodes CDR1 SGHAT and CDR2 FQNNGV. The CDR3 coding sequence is TGTGCCAGCAGCTTAAACTTAGGGCTCCTCATGAACACTGAAGCTTTCTTT. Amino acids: CASSLNLGLLMNTEAFF.

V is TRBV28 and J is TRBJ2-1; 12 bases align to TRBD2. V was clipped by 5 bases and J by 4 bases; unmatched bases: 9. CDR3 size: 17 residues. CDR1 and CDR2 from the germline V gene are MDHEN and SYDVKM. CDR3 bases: TGTGCCAGCAGTCTCCGACTAGCGGGAGTTGAGTACAATGAGCAGTTCTTC. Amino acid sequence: CASSLRLAGVEYNEQFF.

The chain's CDR3 is CASSLDRESSYEQYF. CDR3 coding DNA: TGTGCCAGCAGTTTAGACAGGGAGAGCTCCTACGAGCAGTACTTC. The chain couples TRBV27 to TRBJ2-7; TRBD1 agrees at 7 bases. V gave up 2 bases and J gave up 0 bases; unmatched junction bases: 4. CDR3 length equals 15 residues. Germline lookup yields CDR1 MNHEY and CDR2 SMNVEV (reference sequence).